This entry lists 27 T cell receptor beta chains sequenced from one sample in a study of cytomegalovirus exposure and HLA in healthy donors. The PCR was carried out with 60 Vbeta primers and 13 Jbeta primers. Repertoires were generated with immunoSEQ multiplex PCR, while TCRdb's copy carries only in-frame clones and drops some. This sample has roughly 170,000 clones, with 84% found just once. The sequenced sample consisted of PBMCs. Receptors were obtained from a man younger than 35 in good health and CMV-seronegative.

V is TRBV7-9 and J is TRBJ2-6, with D perhaps matching TRBD2 (6 bases). This CDR3 contains 15 residues. The V gene's germline CDR1 is SEHNR and CDR2 FQNEAQ (reference sequence). Deletions cut 6 bases from V and 4 bases from J, with 13 bases between. The CDR3 DNA follows: TGTGCCAGCAGTCTGAGCGGGCGGGGGGCCAACGTCCTGACTTTC. Amino acid sequence: CASSLSGRGANVLTF.

The chain recombines TRBV7-6 with TRBJ2-3; 10 bases map to TRBD1. Unmatched junction bases numbered 7, after V lost 0 bases and J lost 4 bases. Per the germline V gene, CDR1 is SGHVS and CDR2 is FNYEAQ. The CDR3 is made up of 17 amino acids. The CDR3 DNA reads as TGTGCCAGCAGCTTAGCGGGGGGGACAGGGGCCGCAGATACGCAGTATTTT. It translates to CASSLAGGTGAADTQYF.

CDR3 loop: CASSLTRGGDQPQHF. As DNA, the CDR3 is TGTGCCAGCAGCTTAACCCGTGGGGGGGACCAGCCCCAGCATTTT. The gene calls are TRBV7-8 and TRBJ1-5; weak D call: TRBD1 (5 bases). The CDR3 totals 15 residues. Germline-derived CDR1 and CDR2 are SGHVS and FQNEAQ. V lost 2 bases and J 7 bases, leaving 15 bases between the germline ends.

The chain carries TRBV18 and TRBJ1-6; D is unclear. CDR1 is KGHSH and CDR2 is LQKENI in the germline V gene. Trimming shortened V by 1 base and J by 7 bases, and 5 bases separated the two germline ends. This CDR3 has 13 residues. DNA of the CDR3: TGTGCCAGCTCACCACGGGAGAATTCACCCCTCCACTTT. Translating it yields CASSPRENSPLHF.

This clone was counted only a few times. This sequence joins TRBV4-1 and TRBJ1-3; TRBD1 agrees at 10 bases. V lost 3 bases to trimming and J lost 4 bases; unmatched junction nucleotides: 3. Germline V gene data show CDR1 as MGHRA and CDR2 as YSYEKL. The CDR3 is 15 amino acids. The CDR3 bases are TGCGCCAGCAGCCAGCGACAGGGGGCCGGAAACACCATATATTTT. Its translation: CASSQRQGAGNTIYF.

The chain employs TRBV4-1 and TRBJ2-5; TRBD1 agrees at 7 bases. The CDR3 consists of 14 residues. The germline V gene has CDR1 MGHRA and CDR2 YSYEKL. After removal of 1 base from V and 1 base from J, the junction contained 0 bases not matched to a gene. The DNA of the CDR3 is TGCGCCAGCAGCCAAGGGGACAGCCAAGAGACCCAGTACTTC. Encoded protein: CASSQGDSQETQYF.

The chain joins TRBV7-8 to TRBJ1-3; 7 bases line up with TRBD1. The CDR3 is made up of 17 amino acids. V was pared by 1 base and J by 0 bases, with 6 bases of the junction left unmatched. Germline loops: CDR1 SGHVS, CDR2 FQNEAQ. The CDR3 DNA reads TGTGCCAGCAGCTTAGAACGACAGGGCCTCTCTGGAAACACCATATATTTT. It translates to CASSLERQGLSGNTIYF.

V is TRBV6-6 and J is TRBJ1-3, with TRBD1 identical over 7 bases. CDR1 MNHNY and CDR2 SVGAGI come from the germline V gene (reference sequence). CDR3 size: 15 residues. Trimming at V came to 0 bases and at J to 1 base, leaving 0 bases not matched to a gene. CDR3 protein: CASSYSTGSGNTIYF. CDR3 sequence (DNA): TGTGCCAGCAGTTACTCGACAGGGTCTGGAAACACCATATATTTT.

This sequence joins TRBV9 and TRBJ2-5; D not certain. The CDR3 loop spans 13 amino acids. Trimming left V 0 bases short and J 3 bases short, with 6 bases between. CDR1 SGDLS and CDR2 YYNGEE come from the germline V gene. In nucleotides, the CDR3 is TGTGCCAGCAGCGTAGCTACAGAAGAGACCCAGTACTTC. It encodes CASSVATEETQYF.

The chain uses TRBV25-1 and TRBJ2-2; 7 bases align to TRBD1. Germline assignment: CDR1 MGHDK and CDR2 SYGVNS. CDR3 length: 17 residues. V was pared by 4 bases and J by 0 bases, with 8 bases of the junction left unmatched. CDR3 protein: CASSVIRDSANTGELFF. DNA for the CDR3: TGTGCCAGCAGTGTTATCCGGGACAGCGCGAACACCGGGGAGCTGTTTTTT.

The chain employs TRBV19 and TRBJ2-1; TRBD2 aligns across 7 bases. This CDR3 contains 15 residues. Germline CDR1 and CDR2: LNHDA and SQIVND (reference sequence). With 5 bases clipped from V and 2 bases from J, the junction kept 6 bases outside the gene matches. DNA for the CDR3: TGTGCCAGTAGTCCCCAGACTAGCCCCTACAATGAGCAGTTCTTC. This sequence encodes CASSPQTSPYNEQFF.

Notes on this clone: Germline is not matched at one junction end, which may reflect a read error. This chain connects TRBV7-9 to TRBJ2-4; 11 nucleotides match TRBD2. Germline V gene data show CDR1 as SEHNR and CDR2 as FQNEAQ (reference sequence). The CDR3 sequence is 14 residues long. The CDR3 here is CSSSFSGGADIQYF. The CDR3 DNA reads TGTTCCAGCAGCTTTAGCGGGGGGGCAGACATTCAGTACTTC.

This rearrangement joins TRBV7-2 to TRBJ2-3, with D perhaps TRBD2 (6 bases). CDR1 and CDR2 from the germline V gene are SGHTA and FQGNSA. This CDR3 contains 18 residues. Trimming took off 1 base at V and 1 base at J, with 18 bases between the two ends. CDR3 region: CASSLGGSGSFRTDTQYF. CDR3 DNA sequence: TGTGCCAGCAGCTTAGGGGGGAGCGGGTCCTTTCGCACAGATACGCAGTATTTT.

V usage is TRBV6-1 and J usage is TRBJ2-1; a possible D gene is TRBD2 (6 bases). The germline gives CDR1 MNHNS, CDR2 SASEGT. The CDR3 covers 15 residues. The germline V and J ends were trimmed by 2 bases and 5 bases, with 13 bases remaining between them. The CDR3 region is CASSEIGAGNNEQFF. The CDR3 DNA is TGTGCCAGCAGTGAAATCGGGGCGGGGAACAATGAGCAGTTCTTC.

This chain joins TRBV28 and TRBJ2-2; 7 nucleotides line up with TRBD2. Germline V CDR1 and CDR2: MDHEN, SYDVKM. This CDR3 spans 16 amino acids. With 2 bases clipped from V and 3 bases from J, the junction kept 6 bases outside the gene matches. CDR3 nucleotides: TGTGCCAGCAGTTTAGAGCCGGGAGGATACACCGGGGAGCTGTTTTTT. As protein: CASSLEPGGYTGELFF.

In DNA form, the CDR3 reads TGTGCCAGCAGTGCGCTAGCGGGTGAGGCCGGGGAGCTGTTTTTT. Translating gives CASSALAGEAGELFF. This chain joins TRBV25-1 and TRBJ2-2; TRBD2 agrees at 8 bases. The CDR3 runs to 15 residues. Looked up from germline, CDR1 is MGHDK and CDR2 is SYGVNS. J lost 6 bases, V lost 4 bases, and 7 bases had no gene match.

This clone appeared a single time. The chain carries TRBV27 and TRBJ2-7, with 7 bases identical to TRBD2. With V trimmed by 6 bases and J by 2 bases, 13 bases remained unmatched. Germline CDR1 reads MNHEY; CDR2 reads SMNVEV (reference sequence). This CDR3 is built from 16 residues. The CDR3 bases are TGTGCCAGCAGAAGCTCCCCGCGGGAGCGCGCCTACGAGCAGTACTTC. Protein sequence: CASRSSPRERAYEQYF.

This clone has a single count. V is TRBV7-3 and J is TRBJ2-7; 8 nucleotides agree with TRBD1. V lost 5 bases to trimming and J lost 4 bases; unmatched junction nucleotides: 4. The germline V gene encodes CDR1 SGHTA and CDR2 FQGTGA. The CDR3 runs 13 residues. The CDR3 coding sequence is TGTGCCAGCAGCCCATACAGGGGGTACGAGCAGTACTTC. Its translation: CASSPYRGYEQYF.

V is TRBV7-9 and J is TRBJ2-7; 7 bases are shared with TRBD2. This CDR3 contains 17 residues. V gave up 5 bases and J gave up 1 base; unmatched junction bases: 14. Germline assignment: CDR1 SEHNR and CDR2 FQNEAQ (reference sequence). The CDR3 nucleotides read TGTGCCAGCAGCGCCCCGGGGGGAGGGGTCTTGTCCTACGAGCAGTACTTC. Protein sequence: CASSAPGGGVLSYEQYF.

CDR3 in amino acids: CASSPGIINEQFF. CDR3 in DNA: TGCGCCAGCAGCCCAGGCATCATCAATGAGCAGTTCTTC. The chain joins TRBV5-1 to TRBJ2-1; D uncertain. V was pared by 4 bases and J by 6 bases, with 11 bases between. The CDR3 contains 13 residues. The germline V gene has CDR1 SGHRS and CDR2 YFSETQ.

The rearrangement uses TRBV11-2 and TRBJ1-2; a weak D match, TRBD1 (6 bases). V was shortened by 2 bases and J by 4 bases, with 8 bases between the two germline ends. CDR1 and CDR2 from the germline V gene are SGHAT and FQNNGV. This CDR3 spans 13 amino acids. CDR3 region: CASSLRGSYGYTF. The CDR3, as DNA: TGTGCCAGCAGCTTAAGGGGGAGCTATGGCTACACCTTC.

This rearrangement joins TRBV19 to TRBJ1-6; D gene uncertain. The length of the CDR3 is 14 residues. From germline, CDR1 is LNHDA and CDR2 SQIVND (reference sequence). Trimming stripped 3 bases from V and 13 bases from J, with 16 bases between. The CDR3: CASSMGGTPTPLHF. In DNA, the CDR3 is TGTGCCAGTAGTATGGGAGGAACCCCGACGCCCCTCCACTTT.

The chain recombines TRBV25-1 with TRBJ1-5; tentatively, D is TRBD1 (6 bases). Germline V gives CDR1 MGHDK, CDR2 SYGVNS. Trimming shortened V by 7 bases and J by 3 bases, and 7 bases separated the two germline ends. The CDR3 length is 12 residues. DNA of the CDR3: TGTGCCAGCAACAGGGCCAATCAGCCCCAGCATTTT. Its translation: CASNRANQPQHF.

The chain links TRBV4-1 to TRBJ1-3, with D hard to call. The CDR3 is 16 amino acids. Germline lookup yields CDR1 MGHRA and CDR2 YSYEKL. Trimming took off 0 bases at V and 3 bases at J, with 12 bases between the two ends. In nucleotides, the CDR3 is TGCGCCAGCAGCCAAGACCCGCCGGAGTTTGGAAACACCATATATTTT. Its translation: CASSQDPPEFGNTIYF.

This clone has just one count. The J gene is TRBJ2-2, the V gene TRBV7-2; TRBD2 might be the D (5 bases). V dropped 1 base and J dropped 5 bases, with 11 bases sitting between them. CDR1 is SGHTA and CDR2 is FQGNSA in the germline V gene. CDR3 length equals 15 residues. In DNA form, the CDR3 reads TGTGCCAGCAGCTTAGAGCGGTCGGGAACCGGGGAGCTGTTTTTT. Its translation is CASSLERSGTGELFF.

V usage is TRBV7-2 and J usage is TRBJ1-2; the D gene is possibly TRBD1 (6 bases). The germline gives CDR1 SGHTA, CDR2 FQGNSA. This CDR3 region has 15 residues. V lost 1 base and J lost 3, with 12 bases in between. CDR3 nucleotides: TGTGCCAGCAGCTTAGTTGGGGGCGAGGACTATGGCTACACCTTC. Its translation is CASSLVGGEDYGYTF.

In its sample, this clone was seen a few times. J is TRBJ1-1 and V is TRBV5-1; a weak D match, TRBD1 (5 bases). From germline, CDR1 is SGHRS and CDR2 YFSETQ. CDR3 size: 14 residues. V lost 4 bases and J lost 5, with 15 bases in between. The CDR3 sequence is CASSARQFQTEAFF. The CDR3 nucleotides read TGCGCCAGCAGCGCCCGACAGTTTCAGACTGAAGCTTTCTTT.